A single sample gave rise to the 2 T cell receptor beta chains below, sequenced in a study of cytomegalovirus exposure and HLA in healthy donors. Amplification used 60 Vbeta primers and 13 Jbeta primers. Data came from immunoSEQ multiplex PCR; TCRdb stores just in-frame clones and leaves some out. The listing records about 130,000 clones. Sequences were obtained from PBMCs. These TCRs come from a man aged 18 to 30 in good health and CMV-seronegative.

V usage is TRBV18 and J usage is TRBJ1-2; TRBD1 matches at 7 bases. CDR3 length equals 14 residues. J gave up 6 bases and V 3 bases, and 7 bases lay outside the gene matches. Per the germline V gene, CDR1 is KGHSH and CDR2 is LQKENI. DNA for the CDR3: TGTGCCAGCTCACCGGCGGACAGGCCTAATGGCTACACCTTC. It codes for CASSPADRPNGYTF.

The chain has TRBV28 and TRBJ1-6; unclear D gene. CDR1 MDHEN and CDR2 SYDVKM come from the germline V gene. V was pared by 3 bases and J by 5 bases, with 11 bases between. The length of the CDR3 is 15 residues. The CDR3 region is CASSFGASDNSPLHF. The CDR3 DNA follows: TGTGCCAGCAGTTTCGGAGCTTCGGATAATTCACCCCTCCACTTT.